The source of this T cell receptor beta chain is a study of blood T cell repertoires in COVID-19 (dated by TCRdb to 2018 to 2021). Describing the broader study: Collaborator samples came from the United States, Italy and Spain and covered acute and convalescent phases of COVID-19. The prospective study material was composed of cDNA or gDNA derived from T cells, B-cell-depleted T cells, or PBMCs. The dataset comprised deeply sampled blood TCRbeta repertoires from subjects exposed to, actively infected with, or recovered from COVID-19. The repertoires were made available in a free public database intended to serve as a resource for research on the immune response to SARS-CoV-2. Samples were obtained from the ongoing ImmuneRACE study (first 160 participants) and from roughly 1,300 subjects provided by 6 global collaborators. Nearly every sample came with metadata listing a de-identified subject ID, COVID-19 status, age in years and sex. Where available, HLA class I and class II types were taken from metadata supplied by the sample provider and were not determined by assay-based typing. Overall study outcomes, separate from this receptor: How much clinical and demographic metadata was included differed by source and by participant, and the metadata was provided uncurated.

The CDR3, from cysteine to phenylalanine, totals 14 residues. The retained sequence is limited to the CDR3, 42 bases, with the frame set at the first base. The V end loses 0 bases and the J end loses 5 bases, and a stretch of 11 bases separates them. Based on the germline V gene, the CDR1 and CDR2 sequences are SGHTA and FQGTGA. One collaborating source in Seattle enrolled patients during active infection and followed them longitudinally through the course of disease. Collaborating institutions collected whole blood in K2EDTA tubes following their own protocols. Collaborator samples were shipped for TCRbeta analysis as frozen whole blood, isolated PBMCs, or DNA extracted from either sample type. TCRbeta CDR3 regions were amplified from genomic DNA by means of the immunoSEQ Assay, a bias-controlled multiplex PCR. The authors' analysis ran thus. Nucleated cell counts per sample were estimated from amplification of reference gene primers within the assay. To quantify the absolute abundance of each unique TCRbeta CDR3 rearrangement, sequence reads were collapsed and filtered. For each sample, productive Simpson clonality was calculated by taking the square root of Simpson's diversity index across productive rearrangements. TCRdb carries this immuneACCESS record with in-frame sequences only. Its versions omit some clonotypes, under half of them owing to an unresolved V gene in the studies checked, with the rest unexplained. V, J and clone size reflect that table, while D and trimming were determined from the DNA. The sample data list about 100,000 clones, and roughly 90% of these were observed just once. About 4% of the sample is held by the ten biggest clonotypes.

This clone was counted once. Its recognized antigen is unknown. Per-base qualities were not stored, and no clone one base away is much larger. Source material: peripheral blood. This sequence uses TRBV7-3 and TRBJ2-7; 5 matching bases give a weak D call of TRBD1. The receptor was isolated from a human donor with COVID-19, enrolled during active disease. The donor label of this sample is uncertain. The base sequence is TGTGCCAGCAGCTTAACGGGCAGGGAAGACGAGCAGTACTTC. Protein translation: CASSLTGREDEQYF.